Listed below are T cell receptor beta chains from one sample, sequenced in a study of cytomegalovirus exposure and HLA in healthy donors. Libraries were prepared by immunoSEQ multiplex PCR; TCRdb keeps only in-frame clonotypes and omits some of them. The data show approximately 160,000 clones, with over 65% seen just once and around 4.6% held by the top ten. Sequenced sample: PBMCs. The receptors were gathered from a man aged 18 to 29 in good health and CMV-seropositive. Both conserved end residues are part of each CDR3. D genes are given only for firm matches. Expanded clones are given a class, and other clones once, few, many or no size at all.

clone size	J gene	V gene	D gene	CDR3 protein	CDR3 DNA
NA	TRBJ1-6	TRBV7-9	TRBD1	CASSSGTGLNNSPLHF	TGTGCCAGCAGCTCCGGGACAGGTTTGAATAATTCACCCCTCCACTTT
NA	TRBJ1-2	TRBV27	NA	CASSSTDSWGGYTF	TGTGCCAGCAGTTCGACAGATTCATGGGGTGGCTACACCTTC
NA	TRBJ1-1	TRBV12-5	TRBD1	CASGLTGGWSTEAFF	TGTGCTAGTGGTCTAACAGGGGGGTGGAGCACTGAAGCTTTCTTT
NA	TRBJ2-4	TRBV11-2	NA	CASSLGRGQNIQYF	TGTGCCAGCAGCTTAGGGCGGGGACAAAACATTCAGTACTTC
few	TRBJ2-2	TRBV5-1	TRBD1	CASSFDRGQVTGELFF	TGCGCCAGCAGCTTCGACAGGGGGCAGGTCACCGGGGAGCTGTTTTTT
few	TRBJ2-1	TRBV6-1	NA	CASSDRQAQQFF	TGTGCCAGCAGTGACCGACAAGCTCAGCAGTTCTTC
NA	TRBJ1-1	TRBV27	NA	CASSLRLTGGSTEAFF	TGTGCCAGCAGTTTACGCCTGACCGGCGGGAGCACTGAAGCTTTCTTT
NA	TRBJ2-3	TRBV2	NA	CGCGRRTDTQYF	TGCGGTTGCGGAAGGCGCACAGATACGCAGTATTTT
once	TRBJ2-3	TRBV2	TRBD2	CASSELLAGGPFTDTQYF	TGTGCCAGCAGTGAGCTGCTAGCGGGGGGCCCTTTCACAGATACGCAGTATTTT
NA	TRBJ1-5	TRBV6-1	TRBD1	CASSDRGLGQVQPQHF	TGTGCCAGCAGTGACCGCGGACTGGGACAGGTACAGCCCCAGCATTTT
NA	TRBJ2-3	TRBV6-1	NA	CASTRDYTTDTQYF	TGTGCCAGCACCCGGGATTACACCACAGATACGCAGTATTTT
NA	TRBJ1-3	TRBV11-2	TRBD1	CASSQTGQGSGNTIYF	TGTGCCAGCAGCCAGACGGGACAGGGCTCTGGAAACACCATATATTTT
NA	TRBJ1-1	TRBV4-1	TRBD1	CASSQTGLNTEAFF	TGCGCCAGCAGCCAGACAGGGCTTAACACTGAAGCTTTCTTT
once	TRBJ1-2	TRBV28	TRBD1	CASSRTGDSYGYTF	TGTGCCAGCAGTCGAACAGGGGACAGCTATGGCTACACCTTC
NA	TRBJ1-5	TRBV6-4	TRBD1	CASSDSDRDNQPQHF	TGTGCCAGCAGTGACTCAGACAGGGATAATCAGCCCCAGCATTTT